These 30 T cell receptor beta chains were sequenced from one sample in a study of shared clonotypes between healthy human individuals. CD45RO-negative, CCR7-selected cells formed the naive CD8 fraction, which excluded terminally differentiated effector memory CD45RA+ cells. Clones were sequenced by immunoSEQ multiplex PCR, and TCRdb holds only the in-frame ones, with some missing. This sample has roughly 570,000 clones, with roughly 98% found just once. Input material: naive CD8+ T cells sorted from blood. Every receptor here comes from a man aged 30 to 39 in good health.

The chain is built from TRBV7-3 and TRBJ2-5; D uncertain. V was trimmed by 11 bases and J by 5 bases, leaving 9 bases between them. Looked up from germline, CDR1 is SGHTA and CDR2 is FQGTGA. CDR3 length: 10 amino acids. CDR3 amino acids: CAGDSETQYF. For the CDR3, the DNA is TGTGCCGGGGATTCGGAGACCCAGTACTTC.

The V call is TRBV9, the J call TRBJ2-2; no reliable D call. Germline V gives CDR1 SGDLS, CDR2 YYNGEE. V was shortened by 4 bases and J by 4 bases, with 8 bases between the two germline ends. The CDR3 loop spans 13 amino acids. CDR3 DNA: TGTGCCAGCAGCAAGCCTCCCACCGGGGAGCTGTTTTTT. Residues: CASSKPPTGELFF.

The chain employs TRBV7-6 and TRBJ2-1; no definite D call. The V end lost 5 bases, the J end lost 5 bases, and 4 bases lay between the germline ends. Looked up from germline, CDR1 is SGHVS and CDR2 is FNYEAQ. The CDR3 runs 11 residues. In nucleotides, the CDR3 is TGTGCCAGCAGCCACAACAATGAGCAGTTCTTC. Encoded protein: CASSHNNEQFF.

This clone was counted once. The CDR3 nucleotides are TGCAGCGTTGATTCAAGGGGTCCGAACACCGGGGAGCTGTTTTTT. Translated, it gives CSVDSRGPNTGELFF. The rearrangement links TRBV29-1 to TRBJ2-2; D perhaps matches TRBD1 (5 bases). This CDR3 is built from 15 residues. The V gene's germline CDR1 is SQVTM and CDR2 ANQGSEA. V was cut by 3 bases and J by 0 bases, with 11 bases left in between.

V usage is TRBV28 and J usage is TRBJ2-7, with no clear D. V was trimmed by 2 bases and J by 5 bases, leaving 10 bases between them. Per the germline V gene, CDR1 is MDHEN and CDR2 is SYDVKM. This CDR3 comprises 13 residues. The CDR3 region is CASSLEGSDEQYF. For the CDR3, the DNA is TGTGCCAGCAGTTTAGAAGGTTCCGACGAGCAGTACTTC.

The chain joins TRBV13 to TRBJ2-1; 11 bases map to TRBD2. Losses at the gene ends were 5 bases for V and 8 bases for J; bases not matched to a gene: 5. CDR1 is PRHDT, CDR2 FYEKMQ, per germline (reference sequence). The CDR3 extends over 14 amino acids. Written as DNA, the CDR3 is TGTGCCAGCAGCCCACCACTAGCGGGAGATGAGCAGTTCTTC. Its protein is CASSPPLAGDEQFF. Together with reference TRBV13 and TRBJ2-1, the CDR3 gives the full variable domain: AAGVIQSPRHLIKEKRETATLKCYPIPRHDTVYWYQQGPGQDPQFLISFYEKMQSDKGSIPDRFSAQQFSDYHSELNMSSLELGDSALYFCASSPPLAGDEQFFGPGTRLTVL.

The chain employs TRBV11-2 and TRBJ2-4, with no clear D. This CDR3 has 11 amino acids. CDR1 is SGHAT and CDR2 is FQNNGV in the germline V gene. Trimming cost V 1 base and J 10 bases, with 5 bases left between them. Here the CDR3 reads CASSLVGIQYF. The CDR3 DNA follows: TGTGCCAGCAGCTTAGTGGGAATTCAGTACTTC.

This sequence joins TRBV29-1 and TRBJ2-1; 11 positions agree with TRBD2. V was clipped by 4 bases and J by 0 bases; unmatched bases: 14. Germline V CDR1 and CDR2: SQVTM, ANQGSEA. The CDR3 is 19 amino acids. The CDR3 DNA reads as TGCAGCGTTGCGGGTTGGGCTAGCGGGAGGATTAGCTCCTACAATGAGCAGTTCTTC. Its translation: CSVAGWASGRISSYNEQFF.

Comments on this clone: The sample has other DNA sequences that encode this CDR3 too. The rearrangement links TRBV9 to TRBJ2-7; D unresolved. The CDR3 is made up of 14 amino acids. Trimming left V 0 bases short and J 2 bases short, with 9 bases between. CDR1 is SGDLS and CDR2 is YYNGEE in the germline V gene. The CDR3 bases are TGTGCCAGCAGCGTAGGTGGCTCCCCCTACGAGCAGTACTTC. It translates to CASSVGGSPYEQYF.

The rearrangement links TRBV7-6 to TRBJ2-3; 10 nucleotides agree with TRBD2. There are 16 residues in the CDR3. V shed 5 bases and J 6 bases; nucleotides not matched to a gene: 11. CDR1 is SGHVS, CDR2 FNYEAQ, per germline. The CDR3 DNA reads TGTGCCAGCAGCCCAATGGCTCTAGCGGGAGCTGATACGCAGTATTTT. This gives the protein CASSPMALAGADTQYF.

Here the CDR3 DNA reads TGTGCCAGCAGCTCAGTGTACGAGCAGTACTTC. Its translation: CASSSVYEQYF. The chain couples TRBV7-9 to TRBJ2-7; D gene ambiguous. The CDR3 length is 11 residues. V lost 4 bases to trimming and J lost 4 bases, with 5 bases between them. Germline V gene sequence: CDR1 SEHNR, CDR2 FQNEAQ (reference sequence).

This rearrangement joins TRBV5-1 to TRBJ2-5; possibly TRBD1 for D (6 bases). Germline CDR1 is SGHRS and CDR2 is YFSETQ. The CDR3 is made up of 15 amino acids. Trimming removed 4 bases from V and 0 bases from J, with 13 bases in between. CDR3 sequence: CASSPIGTHQETQYF. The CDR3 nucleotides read TGCGCCAGCAGCCCGATCGGGACACACCAAGAGACCCAGTACTTC.

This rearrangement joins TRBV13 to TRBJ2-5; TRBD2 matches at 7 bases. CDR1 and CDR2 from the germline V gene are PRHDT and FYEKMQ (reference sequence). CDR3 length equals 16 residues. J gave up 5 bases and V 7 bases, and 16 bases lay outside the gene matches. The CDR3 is CASTEEGGRSGETQYF. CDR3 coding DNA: TGTGCCAGCACCGAAGAGGGAGGGCGAAGTGGGGAGACCCAGTACTTC.

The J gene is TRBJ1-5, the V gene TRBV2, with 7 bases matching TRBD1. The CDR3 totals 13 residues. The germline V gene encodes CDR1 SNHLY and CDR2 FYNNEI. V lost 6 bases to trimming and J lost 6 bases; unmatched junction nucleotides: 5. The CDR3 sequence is CASRKEGAQPQHF. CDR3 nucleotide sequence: TGTGCCAGCAGGAAAGAGGGGGCTCAGCCCCAGCATTTT. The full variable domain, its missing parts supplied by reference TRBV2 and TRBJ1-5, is EPEVTQTPSHQVTQMGQEVILRCVPISNHLYFYWYRQILGQKVEFLVSFYNNEISEKSEIFDDQFSVERPDGSNFTLKIRSTKLEDSAMYFCASRKEGAQPQHFGDGTRLSIL.

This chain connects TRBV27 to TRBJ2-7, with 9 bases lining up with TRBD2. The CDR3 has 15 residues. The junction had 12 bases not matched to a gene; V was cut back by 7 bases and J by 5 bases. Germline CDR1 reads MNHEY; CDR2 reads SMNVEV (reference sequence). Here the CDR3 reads CASTDRGGGRDEQYF. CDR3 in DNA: TGTGCCAGCACCGACCGGGGAGGCGGGAGGGACGAGCAGTACTTC.

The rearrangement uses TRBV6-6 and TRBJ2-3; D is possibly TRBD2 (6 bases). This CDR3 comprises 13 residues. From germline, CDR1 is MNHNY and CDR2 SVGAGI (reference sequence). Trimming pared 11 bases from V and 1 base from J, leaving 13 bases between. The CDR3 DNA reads TGTGCCGCGGGGCGGTACGGCACAGATACGCAGTATTTT. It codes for CAAGRYGTDTQYF.

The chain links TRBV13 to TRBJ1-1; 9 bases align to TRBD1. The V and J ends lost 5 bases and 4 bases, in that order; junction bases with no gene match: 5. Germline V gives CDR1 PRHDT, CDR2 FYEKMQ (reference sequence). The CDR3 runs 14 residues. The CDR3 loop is CASSVGQGFTEAFF. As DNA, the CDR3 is TGTGCCAGCAGCGTTGGACAGGGGTTCACTGAAGCTTTCTTT.

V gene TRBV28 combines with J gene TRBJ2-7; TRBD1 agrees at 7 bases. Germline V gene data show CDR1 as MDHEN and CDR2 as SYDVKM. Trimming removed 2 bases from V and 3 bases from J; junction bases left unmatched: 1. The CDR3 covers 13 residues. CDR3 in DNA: TGTGCCAGCAGTTTAGGGACAGTCTACGAGCAGTACTTC. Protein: CASSLGTVYEQYF. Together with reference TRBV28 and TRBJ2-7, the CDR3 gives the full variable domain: DVKVTQSSRYLVKRTGEKVFLECVQDMDHENMFWYRQDPGLGLRLIYFSYDVKMKEKGDIPEGYSVSREKKERFSLILESASTNQTSMYLCASSLGTVYEQYFGPGTRLTVT.

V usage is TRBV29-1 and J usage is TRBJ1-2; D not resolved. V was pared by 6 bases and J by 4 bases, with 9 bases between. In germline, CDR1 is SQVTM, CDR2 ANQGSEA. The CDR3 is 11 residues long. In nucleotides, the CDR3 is TGCAGCGTACAGACGGTCTATGGCTACACCTTC. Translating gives CSVQTVYGYTF.

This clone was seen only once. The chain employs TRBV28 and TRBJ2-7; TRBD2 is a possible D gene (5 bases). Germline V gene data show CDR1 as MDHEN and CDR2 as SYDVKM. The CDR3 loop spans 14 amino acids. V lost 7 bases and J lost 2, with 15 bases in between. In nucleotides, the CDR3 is TGTGCCAGCATCTCTAGCCGTATAACCTACGAGCAGTACTTC. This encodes CASISSRITYEQYF.

CDR3 sequence: CASSPQGQGLYEQYF. For the CDR3, the DNA is TGCGCCAGCAGCCCCCAGGGACAGGGACTCTACGAGCAGTACTTC. J is TRBJ2-7 and V is TRBV4-3, with 9 bases lining up with TRBD1. The V gene end was trimmed by 4 bases and the J gene end by 3 bases; junction bases not matched to a gene: 7. CDR1 and CDR2 (germline): LGHNA, YSLEER. CDR3 length equals 15 residues.

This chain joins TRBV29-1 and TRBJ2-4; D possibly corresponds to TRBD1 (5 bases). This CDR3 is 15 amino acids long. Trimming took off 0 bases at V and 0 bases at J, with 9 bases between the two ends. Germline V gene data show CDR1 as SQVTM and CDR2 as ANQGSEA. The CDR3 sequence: CSVEETELAKNIQYF. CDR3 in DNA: TGCAGCGTTGAAGAGACAGAACTAGCCAAAAACATTCAGTACTTC.

For the CDR3, the DNA is TGTGCCAGCAGCCCCAGACAGGGGACGCCCTACAATGAGCAGTTCTTC. This translates into CASSPRQGTPYNEQFF. The gene calls are TRBV11-2 and TRBJ2-1, with 8 bases lining up with TRBD1. The CDR3 has 16 amino acids. V was clipped by 5 bases and J by 2 bases; unmatched bases: 8. CDR1 is SGHAT, CDR2 FQNNGV, per germline.

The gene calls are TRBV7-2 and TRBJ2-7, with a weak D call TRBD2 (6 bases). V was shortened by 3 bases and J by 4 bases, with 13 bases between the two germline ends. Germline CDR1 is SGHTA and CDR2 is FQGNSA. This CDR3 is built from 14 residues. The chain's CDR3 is CASSFPGGRYEQYF. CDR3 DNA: TGTGCCAGCAGCTTTCCAGGAGGGCGGTACGAGCAGTACTTC.

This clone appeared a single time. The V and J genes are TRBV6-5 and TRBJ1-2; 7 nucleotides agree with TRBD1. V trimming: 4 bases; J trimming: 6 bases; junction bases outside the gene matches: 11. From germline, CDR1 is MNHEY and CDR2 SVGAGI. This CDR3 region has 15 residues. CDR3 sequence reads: CASSFRDSMSHGYTF. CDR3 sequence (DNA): TGTGCCAGCAGTTTCCGGGACAGTATGTCCCATGGCTACACCTTC.

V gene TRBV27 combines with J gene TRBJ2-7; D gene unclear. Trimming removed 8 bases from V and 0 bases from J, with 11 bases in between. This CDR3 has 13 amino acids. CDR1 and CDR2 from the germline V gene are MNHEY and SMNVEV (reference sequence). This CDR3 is CASGYKSSYEQYF. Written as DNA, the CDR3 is TGTGCCAGCGGCTACAAGAGCTCCTACGAGCAGTACTTC.

The CDR3 region is CSVEWGSYYGYTF. In DNA form, the CDR3 reads TGCAGCGTTGAATGGGGGAGCTACTATGGCTACACCTTC. J is TRBJ1-2 and V is TRBV29-1; D is perhaps TRBD1 (5 bases). V lost 2 bases to trimming and J lost 3 bases, with 10 bases between them. The CDR3 contains 13 residues. Per the germline V gene, CDR1 is SQVTM and CDR2 is ANQGSEA.

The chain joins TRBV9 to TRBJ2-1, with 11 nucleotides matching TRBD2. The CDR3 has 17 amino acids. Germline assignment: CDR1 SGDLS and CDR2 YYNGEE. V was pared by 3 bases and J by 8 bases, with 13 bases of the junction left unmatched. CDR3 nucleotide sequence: TGTGCCAGCAGCGCAAGAACTAGCGGGAGTATTCCCCATGAGCAGTTCTTC. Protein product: CASSARTSGSIPHEQFF.

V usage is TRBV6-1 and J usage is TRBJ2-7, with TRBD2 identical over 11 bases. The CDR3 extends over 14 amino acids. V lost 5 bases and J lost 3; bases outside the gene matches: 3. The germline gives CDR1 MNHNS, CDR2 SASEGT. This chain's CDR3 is CASSRTSGHYEQYF. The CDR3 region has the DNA TGTGCCAGCAGTAGGACTAGCGGGCACTACGAGCAGTACTTC.

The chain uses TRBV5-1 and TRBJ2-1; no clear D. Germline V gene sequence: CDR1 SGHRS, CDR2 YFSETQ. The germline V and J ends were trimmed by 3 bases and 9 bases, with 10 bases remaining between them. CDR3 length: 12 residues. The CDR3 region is CASSWGATEQFF. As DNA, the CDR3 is TGCGCCAGCAGCTGGGGTGCCACTGAGCAGTTCTTC.